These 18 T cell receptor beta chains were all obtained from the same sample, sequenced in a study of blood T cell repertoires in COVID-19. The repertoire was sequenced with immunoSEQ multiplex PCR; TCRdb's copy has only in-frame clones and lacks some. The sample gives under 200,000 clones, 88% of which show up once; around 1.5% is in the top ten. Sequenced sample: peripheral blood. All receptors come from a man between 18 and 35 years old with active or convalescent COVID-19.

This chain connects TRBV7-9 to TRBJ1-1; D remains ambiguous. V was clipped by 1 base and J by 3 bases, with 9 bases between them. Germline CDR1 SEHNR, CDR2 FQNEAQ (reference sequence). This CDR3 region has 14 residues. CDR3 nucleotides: TGTGCCAGCAGCTTAGAGGCGGCTTACACTGAAGCTTTCTTT. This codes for CASSLEAAYTEAFF.

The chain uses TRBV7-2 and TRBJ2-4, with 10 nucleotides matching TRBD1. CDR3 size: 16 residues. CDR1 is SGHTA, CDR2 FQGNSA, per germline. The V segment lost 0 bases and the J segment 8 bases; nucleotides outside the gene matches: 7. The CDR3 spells CASSLAFLGQGYIQYF. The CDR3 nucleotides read TGTGCCAGCAGCTTAGCCTTTTTGGGACAGGGGTACATTCAGTACTTC.

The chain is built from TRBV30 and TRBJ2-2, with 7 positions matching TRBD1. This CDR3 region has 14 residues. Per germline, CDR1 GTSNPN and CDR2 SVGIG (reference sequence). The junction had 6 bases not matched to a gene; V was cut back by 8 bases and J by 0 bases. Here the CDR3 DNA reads TGTGCCAAGGGGGACAGACCGAACACCGGGGAGCTGTTTTTT. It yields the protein CAKGDRPNTGELFF. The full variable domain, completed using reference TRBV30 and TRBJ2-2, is SQTIHQWPATLVQPVGSPLSLECTVEGTSNPNLYWYRQAAGRGLQLLFYSVGIGQISSEVPQNLSASRPQDRQFILSSKKLLLSDSGFYLCAKGDRPNTGELFFGEGSRLTVL.

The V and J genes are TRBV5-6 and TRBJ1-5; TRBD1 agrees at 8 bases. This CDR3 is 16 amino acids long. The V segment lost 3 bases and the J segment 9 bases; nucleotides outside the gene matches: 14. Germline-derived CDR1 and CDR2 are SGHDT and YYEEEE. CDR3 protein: CASSSPRTGHSGPQHF. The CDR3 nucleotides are TGTGCCAGCAGCTCACCACGGACAGGGCATTCTGGGCCCCAGCATTTT.

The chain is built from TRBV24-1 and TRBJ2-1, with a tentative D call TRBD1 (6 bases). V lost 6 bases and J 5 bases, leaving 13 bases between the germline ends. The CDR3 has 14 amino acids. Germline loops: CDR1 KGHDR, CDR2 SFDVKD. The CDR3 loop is CATSSPGTNNEQFF. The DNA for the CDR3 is TGTGCCACCAGTTCCCCAGGGACAAACAATGAGCAGTTCTTC.

The CDR3 bases are TGTGCCAGCAGGAAACAGGGCCGCGAGACCCAGTACTTC. This sequence encodes CASRKQGRETQYF. V and J are TRBV6-5 and TRBJ2-5, with D possibly being TRBD1 (6 bases). The length of the CDR3 is 13 residues. The germline V gene has CDR1 MNHEY and CDR2 SVGAGI. Trimming stripped 6 bases from V and 5 bases from J, with 13 bases between.

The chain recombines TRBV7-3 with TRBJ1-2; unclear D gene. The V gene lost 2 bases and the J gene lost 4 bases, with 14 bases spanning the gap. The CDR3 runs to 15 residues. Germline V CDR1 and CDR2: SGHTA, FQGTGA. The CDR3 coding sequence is TGTGCCAGCAGCTTAGATGCAGTCAGTTCCTATGGCTACACCTTC. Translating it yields CASSLDAVSSYGYTF.

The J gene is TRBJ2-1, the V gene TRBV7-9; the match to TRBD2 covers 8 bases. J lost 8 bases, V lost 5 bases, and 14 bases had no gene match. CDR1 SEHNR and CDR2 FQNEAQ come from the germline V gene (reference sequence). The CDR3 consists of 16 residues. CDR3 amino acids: CASSPKERGYRDEQFF. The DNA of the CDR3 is TGTGCCAGCAGCCCCAAAGAGCGGGGGTACCGGGATGAGCAGTTCTTC.

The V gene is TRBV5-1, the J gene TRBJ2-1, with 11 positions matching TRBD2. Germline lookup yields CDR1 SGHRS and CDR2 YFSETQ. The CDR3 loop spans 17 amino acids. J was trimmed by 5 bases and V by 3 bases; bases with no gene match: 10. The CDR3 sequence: CASSSYSSGGSHNEQFF. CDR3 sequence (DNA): TGCGCCAGCAGCTCCTATTCTAGCGGGGGGTCGCACAATGAGCAGTTCTTC.

CDR3 nucleotide sequence: TGTGCCAGCAGTTCACTTTACGGTGCTAACTATGGCTACACCTTC. The encoded protein is CASSSLYGANYGYTF. The chain couples TRBV28 to TRBJ1-2; D is unclear. V lost 4 bases and J 0 bases, leaving 12 bases between the germline ends. Germline loops: CDR1 MDHEN, CDR2 SYDVKM. There are 15 residues in the CDR3.

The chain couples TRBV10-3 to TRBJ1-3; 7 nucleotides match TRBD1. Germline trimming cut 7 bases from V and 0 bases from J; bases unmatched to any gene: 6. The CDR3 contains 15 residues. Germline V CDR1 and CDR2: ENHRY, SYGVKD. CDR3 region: CAITPGTVSGNTIYF. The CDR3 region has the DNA TGTGCCATCACCCCTGGGACAGTCTCTGGAAACACCATATATTTT.

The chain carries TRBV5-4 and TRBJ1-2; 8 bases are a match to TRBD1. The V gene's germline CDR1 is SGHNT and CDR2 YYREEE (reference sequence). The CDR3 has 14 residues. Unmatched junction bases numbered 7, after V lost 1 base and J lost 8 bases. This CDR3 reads CASSLLAGGSGYTF. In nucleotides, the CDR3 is TGTGCCAGCAGCTTGCTGGCAGGGGGCAGCGGCTACACCTTC. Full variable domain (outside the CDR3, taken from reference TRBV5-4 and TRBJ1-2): ETGVTQSPTHLIKTRGQQVTLRCSSQSGHNTVSWYQQALGQGPQFIFQYYREEENGRGNFPPRFSGLQFPNYSSELNVNALELDDSALYLCASSLLAGGSGYTFGSGTRLTVV.

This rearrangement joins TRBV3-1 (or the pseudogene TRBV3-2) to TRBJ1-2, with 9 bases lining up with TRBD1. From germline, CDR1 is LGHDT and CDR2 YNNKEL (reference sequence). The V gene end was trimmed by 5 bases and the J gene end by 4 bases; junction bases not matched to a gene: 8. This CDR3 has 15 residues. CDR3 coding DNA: TGTGCCAGCAGCAGGACGGGACAGGGCATCTATGGCTACACCTTC. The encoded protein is CASSRTGQGIYGYTF.

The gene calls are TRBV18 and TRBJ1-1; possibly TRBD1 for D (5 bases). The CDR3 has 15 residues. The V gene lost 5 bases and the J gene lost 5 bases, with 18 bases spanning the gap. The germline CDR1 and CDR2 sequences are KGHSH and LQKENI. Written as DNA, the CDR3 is TGTGCCAGCTCATCCACGGACTCGGGGGGAACTGAAGCTTTCTTT. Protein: CASSSTDSGGTEAFF.

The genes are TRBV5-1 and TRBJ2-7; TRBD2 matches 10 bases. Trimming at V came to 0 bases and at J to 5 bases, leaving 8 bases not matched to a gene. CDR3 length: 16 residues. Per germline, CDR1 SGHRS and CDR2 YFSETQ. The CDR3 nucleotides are TGCGCCAGCAGCTTGGAGGCTAGCGGGAGACATGACGAGCAGTACTTC. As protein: CASSLEASGRHDEQYF.

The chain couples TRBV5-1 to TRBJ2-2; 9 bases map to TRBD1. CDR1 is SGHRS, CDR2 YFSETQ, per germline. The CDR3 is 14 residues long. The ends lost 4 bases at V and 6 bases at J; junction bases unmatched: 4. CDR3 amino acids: CASSVDRGSGELFF. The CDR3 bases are TGCGCCAGCAGCGTTGACAGGGGGTCCGGGGAGCTGTTTTTT.

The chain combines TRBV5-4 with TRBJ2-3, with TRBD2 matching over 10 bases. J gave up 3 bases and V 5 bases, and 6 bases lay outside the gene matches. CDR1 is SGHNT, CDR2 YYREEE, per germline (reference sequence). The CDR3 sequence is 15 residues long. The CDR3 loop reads CASRRTSGITDTQYF. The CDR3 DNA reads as TGTGCCAGCAGGAGGACTAGCGGTATTACAGATACGCAGTATTTT.

The chain's CDR3 is CASSVGRGTDTIYF. CDR3 nucleotide sequence: TGTGCCAGCAGCGTAGGAAGGGGTACGGACACCATATATTTT. This rearrangement joins TRBV9 to TRBJ1-3; tentative D call: TRBD1 (5 bases). In germline, CDR1 is SGDLS, CDR2 YYNGEE. The CDR3 is made up of 14 amino acids. Trimming stripped 0 bases from V and 8 bases from J, with 12 bases between.